The rows below give T cell receptor beta chains drawn from one sample of a study of breast tumors, draining lymph nodes, adjacent tissues. Using its own MiXCR run on the multiplex PCR reads, TCRdb lists one record per CDR3 protein. Here the sample spans around 230,000 distinct CDR3 sequences, approximately 36% being singletons. Sequenced sample: axillary lymph node tissue. These receptors all come from a female donor with breast cancer. Some clones in this sample may be carry-over from other donors' samples. CDR3s include the opening cysteine and the closing phenylalanine or tryptophan. The D gene is left open where the match is weak. Only part of the rows carry a size: once, few, many, or a class if the clone is expanded.

CDR3 protein: CASSLTGQAQETQYF; CDR3 DNA: TGTGCCAGCAGCTTAACGGGACAGGCACAAGAGACCCAGTACTTC; V gene: TRBV7-3; CDR3 length: 15; J gene: TRBJ2-5; D gene: TRBD1; clone size: many
CDR3 protein: CSAPGGAYEQYF; CDR3 DNA: TGCAGTGCTCCAGGGGGTGCCTACGAGCAGTACTTC; V gene: TRBV20-1; CDR3 length: 12; J gene: TRBJ2-7; D gene: TRBD1; clone size: many
CDR3 protein: CSARPSGGANTQYF; CDR3 DNA: TGCAGTGCTAGGCCTAGCGGGGGGGCAAATACGCAGTATTTT; V gene: TRBV20-1; CDR3 length: 14; J gene: TRBJ2-3; D gene: TRBD2; clone size: many
CDR3 protein: CSAPGWTGEGEKLFF; CDR3 DNA: TGCAGTGCTCCGGGATGGACAGGGGAGGGTGAAAAACTGTTTTTT; V gene: TRBV20-1; CDR3 length: 15; J gene: TRBJ1-4; D gene: TRBD1; clone size: -
CDR3 protein: CASSRIRPAYEQYF; CDR3 DNA: TGTGCCAGCAGTCGAATCAGGCCTGCCTACGAGCAGTACTTC; V gene: TRBV6-6; CDR3 length: 14; J gene: TRBJ2-7; D gene: -; clone size: -
CDR3 protein: CASSPRGASEQYF; CDR3 DNA: TGCGCCAGCAGTCCCCGTGGGGCCAGCGAGCAGTACTTC; V gene: TRBV5-1; CDR3 length: 13; J gene: TRBJ2-7; D gene: -; clone size: -
CDR3 protein: CASGTSGRIDEQFF; CDR3 DNA: TGTGCCAGCGGGACTAGCGGGAGGATTGATGAGCAGTTCTTC; V gene: TRBV12-3/TRBV12-4; CDR3 length: 14; J gene: TRBJ2-1; D gene: TRBD2; clone size: -
CDR3 protein: CASSELWGPAYEQYF; CDR3 DNA: TGTGCCAGCAGTGAATTGTGGGGGCCAGCCTACGAGCAGTACTTC; V gene: TRBV2; CDR3 length: 15; J gene: TRBJ2-7; D gene: -; clone size: many
CDR3 protein: CAISTGQGLNEKLFF; CDR3 DNA: TGTGCCATCAGTACCGGACAGGGCCTAAATGAAAAACTGTTTTTT; V gene: TRBV10-3; CDR3 length: 15; J gene: TRBJ1-4; D gene: TRBD1; clone size: -
CDR3 protein: CASSHGLAALLGAHEQYF; CDR3 DNA: TGCGCCAGCAGCCACGGACTAGCAGCACTCCTAGGCGCGCACGAGCAGTACTTC; V gene: TRBV5-1; CDR3 length: 18; J gene: TRBJ2-7; D gene: TRBD2; clone size: many
CDR3 protein: CASSRASPEQYF; CDR3 DNA: TGTGCCAGCAGTAGGGCTTCCCCCGAGCAGTACTTC; V gene: TRBV2; CDR3 length: 12; J gene: TRBJ2-7; D gene: -; clone size: many
CDR3 protein: CASSQGGSLPGDTQYF; CDR3 DNA: TGTGCCAGCAGCCAAGGGGGCTCCCTCCCCGGGGATACGCAGTATTTT; V gene: TRBV14; CDR3 length: 16; J gene: TRBJ2-3; D gene: -; clone size: many
CDR3 protein: CSADLGQGANIQYF; CDR3 DNA: TGCAGCGCTGACCTCGGACAGGGGGCAAACATTCAGTACTTC; V gene: TRBV29-1; CDR3 length: 14; J gene: TRBJ2-4; D gene: TRBD1; clone size: -
CDR3 protein: CASSLGQGENEKLFF; CDR3 DNA: TGCGCCAGCAGCTTGGGACAGGGAGAGAATGAAAAACTGTTTTTT; V gene: TRBV5-1; CDR3 length: 15; J gene: TRBJ1-4; D gene: TRBD1; clone size: -
CDR3 protein: CASSPGTIYEQYF; CDR3 DNA: TGTGCCAGCAGTCCCGGGACAATCTACGAGCAGTACTTC; V gene: TRBV6-5; CDR3 length: 13; J gene: TRBJ2-7; D gene: -; clone size: -
CDR3 protein: CASRRDSNPFGGYTF; CDR3 DNA: TGTGCCAGCAGACGGGACAGCAATCCGTTTGGTGGCTACACCTTC; V gene: TRBV6-5; CDR3 length: 15; J gene: TRBJ1-2; D gene: TRBD1; clone size: many
CDR3 protein: CASSQAGGGADTQYF; CDR3 DNA: TGTGCCAGCAGTCAAGCGGGAGGGGGCGCAGATACGCAGTATTTT; V gene: TRBV6-5; CDR3 length: 15; J gene: TRBJ2-3; D gene: TRBD2; clone size: many
CDR3 protein: CATSEGAYNEQFF; CDR3 DNA: TGTGCCACCAGTGAAGGTGCTTACAATGAGCAGTTCTTC; V gene: TRBV24-1; CDR3 length: 13; J gene: TRBJ2-1; D gene: -; clone size: many
CDR3 protein: CASSVDRGGYTF; CDR3 DNA: TGTGCCAGTAGTGTCGACAGGGGCGGCTACACCTTC; V gene: TRBV19; CDR3 length: 12; J gene: TRBJ1-2; D gene: TRBD1; clone size: many
CDR3 protein: CAISLDRSNQPQHF; CDR3 DNA: TGTGCCATCAGTTTGGACAGGAGCAATCAGCCCCAGCATTTT; V gene: TRBV10-3; CDR3 length: 14; J gene: TRBJ1-5; D gene: TRBD1; clone size: many
CDR3 protein: CSALGTIYEQYF; CDR3 DNA: TGCAGCGCTCTCGGGACTATCTACGAGCAGTACTTC; V gene: TRBV29-1; CDR3 length: 12; J gene: TRBJ2-7; D gene: TRBD2; clone size: -
CDR3 protein: CASSSGLVGHNEQFF; CDR3 DNA: TGTGCCAGCAGCTCGGGACTAGTGGGGCACAATGAGCAGTTCTTC; V gene: TRBV5-8; CDR3 length: 15; J gene: TRBJ2-1; D gene: TRBD2; clone size: -
CDR3 protein: CASSQLAGGGYEQYF; CDR3 DNA: TGCGCCAGCAGCCAACTTGCGGGAGGCGGGTACGAGCAGTACTTC; V gene: TRBV4-1; CDR3 length: 15; J gene: TRBJ2-7; D gene: TRBD2; clone size: many
CDR3 protein: CASSLSRGLSYEQYF; CDR3 DNA: TGTGCCAGCAGCTTATCAAGGGGGCTCTCCTACGAGCAGTACTTC; V gene: TRBV7-8; CDR3 length: 15; J gene: TRBJ2-7; D gene: TRBD1; clone size: -
CDR3 protein: CASRQRGGRNEQFF; CDR3 DNA: TGTGCCAGCAGACAACGGGGGGGCCGAAATGAGCAGTTCTTC; V gene: TRBV6-6; CDR3 length: 14; J gene: TRBJ2-1; D gene: TRBD2; clone size: many
CDR3 protein: CASSYSSREKLFF; CDR3 DNA: TGTGCCAGCAGTTACTCGTCCCGTGAAAAACTGTTTTTT; V gene: TRBV6-6; CDR3 length: 13; J gene: TRBJ1-4; D gene: -; clone size: many
CDR3 protein: CASSLGFTEAFF; CDR3 DNA: TGCGCCAGCAGCCTAGGGTTCACTGAAGCTTTCTTT; V gene: TRBV7-2; CDR3 length: 12; J gene: TRBJ1-1; D gene: -; clone size: -
CDR3 protein: CASSSTGGSNYGYTF; CDR3 DNA: TGTGCCAGCAGCTCGACAGGGGGAAGTAACTATGGCTACACCTTC; V gene: TRBV5-4; CDR3 length: 15; J gene: TRBJ1-2; D gene: TRBD1; clone size: few
CDR3 protein: CASSEGLNNSPLHF; CDR3 DNA: TGTGCCAGCAGTGAAGGACTTAATAATTCACCCCTCCACTTT; V gene: TRBV2; CDR3 length: 14; J gene: TRBJ1-6; D gene: -; clone size: many
CDR3 protein: CASSPRQAGNTIYF; CDR3 DNA: TGTGCCAGCAGCCCCCGACAGGCGGGAAACACCATATATTTT; V gene: TRBV7-2; CDR3 length: 14; J gene: TRBJ1-3; D gene: -; clone size: -
CDR3 protein: CASSLDRSLSNEQFF; CDR3 DNA: TGTGCCAGCAGCTTAGACAGAAGCCTTAGCAATGAGCAGTTCTTC; V gene: TRBV11-2; CDR3 length: 15; J gene: TRBJ2-1; D gene: -; clone size: many
CDR3 protein: CASREGHEQFF; CDR3 DNA: TGTGCCAGCAGGGAGGGCCATGAGCAGTTCTTC; V gene: TRBV28; CDR3 length: 11; J gene: TRBJ2-1; D gene: -; clone size: few
CDR3 protein: CASSSGLWDTQYF; CDR3 DNA: TGTGCCAGCAGTTCGGGCCTATGGGATACGCAGTATTTT; V gene: TRBV6-2/TRBV6-3; CDR3 length: 13; J gene: TRBJ2-3; D gene: -; clone size: few
CDR3 protein: CASSLAGTSGNEQFF; CDR3 DNA: TGCGCCAGCAGCTTGGCCGGGACTAGCGGCAATGAGCAGTTCTTC; V gene: TRBV5-1; CDR3 length: 15; J gene: TRBJ2-1; D gene: TRBD2; clone size: many
CDR3 protein: CSARDRGSHTGELFF; CDR3 DNA: TGCAGTGCACGGGACAGGGGATCCCACACCGGGGAGCTGTTTTTT; V gene: TRBV20-1; CDR3 length: 15; J gene: TRBJ2-2; D gene: TRBD1; clone size: many
CDR3 protein: CACSARELRGLDYGYTF; CDR3 DNA: -; V gene: TRBV25-1; CDR3 length: 17; J gene: TRBJ1-2; D gene: -; clone size: -
CDR3 protein: CASSRQPMNTEAFF; CDR3 DNA: TGTGCCAGCAGTAGACAACCCATGAACACTGAAGCTTTCTTT; V gene: TRBV12-3/TRBV12-4; CDR3 length: 14; J gene: TRBJ1-1; D gene: -; clone size: -
CDR3 protein: CASSIMSGNQPQHF; CDR3 DNA: TGTGCCAGTAGTATTATGTCAGGCAATCAGCCCCAGCATTTT; V gene: TRBV19; CDR3 length: 14; J gene: TRBJ1-5; D gene: -; clone size: many
CDR3 protein: CARRLVQETQYF; CDR3 DNA: TGTGCCAGAAGACTAGTTCAAGAGACCCAGTACTTC; V gene: TRBV6-5; CDR3 length: 12; J gene: TRBJ2-5; D gene: -; clone size: -
CDR3 protein: CASSFRGIYEKLFF; CDR3 DNA: TGTGCCAGCAGTTTTCGGGGAATCTATGAAAAACTGTTTTTT; V gene: TRBV12-3/TRBV12-4; CDR3 length: 14; J gene: TRBJ1-4; D gene: -; clone size: many
CDR3 protein: CASSFTSGSYNEQFF; CDR3 DNA: TGTGCCAGCAGCTTTACTAGCGGGAGCTACAATGAGCAGTTCTTC; V gene: TRBV5-5; CDR3 length: 15; J gene: TRBJ2-1; D gene: TRBD2; clone size: many
CDR3 protein: CASSLGLAGGGETQYF; CDR3 DNA: TGTGCCAGCAGTTTAGGGCTAGCGGGAGGCGGGGAGACCCAGTACTTC; V gene: TRBV19; CDR3 length: 16; J gene: TRBJ2-5; D gene: TRBD2; clone size: -
CDR3 protein: CASSLNAANTGELFF; CDR3 DNA: TGTGCCAGCAGCTTAAACGCGGCGAACACCGGGGAGCTGTTTTTT; V gene: TRBV7-3; CDR3 length: 15; J gene: TRBJ2-2; D gene: -; clone size: -
CDR3 protein: CASSFPHLHRGGGETQYF; CDR3 DNA: TGTGCCAGCAGTTTCCCTCACCTTCACCGGGGAGGAGGAGAGACCCAGTACTTC; V gene: TRBV25-1; CDR3 length: 18; J gene: TRBJ2-5; D gene: -; clone size: once
CDR3 protein: CASSLELASGGGTQYF; CDR3 DNA: TGTGCCAGCAGCTTAGAACTAGCATCAGGGGGGGGGACCCAGTACTTC; V gene: TRBV11-2; CDR3 length: 16; J gene: TRBJ2-5; D gene: -; clone size: few
CDR3 protein: CATSKGYGDNEPQHF; CDR3 DNA: TGTGCCACCTCTAAGGGGTACGGGGACAATGAGCCCCAGCATTTT; V gene: TRBV24-1; CDR3 length: 15; J gene: TRBJ1-5; D gene: -; clone size: -
CDR3 protein: CSASITGYGYTF; CDR3 DNA: TGCAGTGCTAGTATCACAGGGTATGGCTACACCTTC; V gene: TRBV20-1; CDR3 length: 12; J gene: TRBJ1-2; D gene: -; clone size: many
CDR3 protein: CASSLEGRRLYEQYF; CDR3 DNA: TGTGCCAGCAGCTTAGAGGGCCGACGTCTCTACGAGCAGTACTTC; V gene: TRBV7-2; CDR3 length: 15; J gene: TRBJ2-7; D gene: -; clone size: many
CDR3 protein: CASSESSAAYNEQFF; CDR3 DNA: TGCGCCAGCAGTGAGTCTAGCGCAGCCTACAATGAGCAGTTCTTC; V gene: TRBV10-1; CDR3 length: 15; J gene: TRBJ2-1; D gene: -; clone size: many
CDR3 protein: CASRGGSGNDEQFF; CDR3 DNA: TGTGCCAGCCGGGGTGGTAGCGGGAACGATGAGCAGTTCTTC; V gene: TRBV2; CDR3 length: 14; J gene: TRBJ2-1; D gene: TRBD2; clone size: many
CDR3 protein: CASSEDRGIGETQYF; CDR3 DNA: TGTGCCAGCAGTGAGGACAGGGGGATCGGAGAGACCCAGTACTTC; V gene: TRBV2; CDR3 length: 15; J gene: TRBJ2-5; D gene: TRBD1; clone size: -
CDR3 protein: CASSRTGRGNTIYF; CDR3 DNA: TGTGCCAGCAGTAGGACAGGAAGAGGAAACACCATATATTTT; V gene: TRBV27; CDR3 length: 14; J gene: TRBJ1-3; D gene: TRBD1; clone size: -
CDR3 protein: CASSRGTSGRATQYF; CDR3 DNA: TGTGCCAGCAGCCGCGGGACTAGCGGGCGGGCTACGCAGTATTTT; V gene: TRBV6-2/TRBV6-3; CDR3 length: 15; J gene: TRBJ2-3; D gene: TRBD2; clone size: -